This TCR beta chain emerged from a study of T cell changes during pregnancy in multiple sclerosis. The CDR3 has 15 amino acids. Germline V CDR1 and CDR2: SGHVS, FNYEAQ. Unmatched junction bases numbered 10, after V lost 5 bases and J lost 4 bases. Sequenced by immunoSEQ multiplex PCR; TCRdb stores in-frame clones only, minus some. This table holds tens of thousands of clones, 94% found once. The chain is built from TRBV7-6 and TRBJ2-5, with 7 bases matching TRBD1. The sequence derives from a female donor with multiple sclerosis, enrolled in a pregnancy study. This material consisted of CD4+ T cells from peripheral blood mononuclear cells, taken in the second trimester of pregnancy. The CDR3 nucleotides are TGTGCCAGCAGCCCTGACAGGGCCGCCCTAGAGACCCAGTACTTC. It translates to CASSPDRAALETQYF. The variable domain in full, completed from reference TRBV7-6 and TRBJ2-5, reads GAGVSQSPRYKVTKRGQDVALRCDPISGHVSLYWYRQALGQGPEFLTYFNYEAQQDKSGLPNDRFSAERPEGSISTLTIQRTEQRDSAMYRCASSPDRAALETQYFGPGTRLLVL.